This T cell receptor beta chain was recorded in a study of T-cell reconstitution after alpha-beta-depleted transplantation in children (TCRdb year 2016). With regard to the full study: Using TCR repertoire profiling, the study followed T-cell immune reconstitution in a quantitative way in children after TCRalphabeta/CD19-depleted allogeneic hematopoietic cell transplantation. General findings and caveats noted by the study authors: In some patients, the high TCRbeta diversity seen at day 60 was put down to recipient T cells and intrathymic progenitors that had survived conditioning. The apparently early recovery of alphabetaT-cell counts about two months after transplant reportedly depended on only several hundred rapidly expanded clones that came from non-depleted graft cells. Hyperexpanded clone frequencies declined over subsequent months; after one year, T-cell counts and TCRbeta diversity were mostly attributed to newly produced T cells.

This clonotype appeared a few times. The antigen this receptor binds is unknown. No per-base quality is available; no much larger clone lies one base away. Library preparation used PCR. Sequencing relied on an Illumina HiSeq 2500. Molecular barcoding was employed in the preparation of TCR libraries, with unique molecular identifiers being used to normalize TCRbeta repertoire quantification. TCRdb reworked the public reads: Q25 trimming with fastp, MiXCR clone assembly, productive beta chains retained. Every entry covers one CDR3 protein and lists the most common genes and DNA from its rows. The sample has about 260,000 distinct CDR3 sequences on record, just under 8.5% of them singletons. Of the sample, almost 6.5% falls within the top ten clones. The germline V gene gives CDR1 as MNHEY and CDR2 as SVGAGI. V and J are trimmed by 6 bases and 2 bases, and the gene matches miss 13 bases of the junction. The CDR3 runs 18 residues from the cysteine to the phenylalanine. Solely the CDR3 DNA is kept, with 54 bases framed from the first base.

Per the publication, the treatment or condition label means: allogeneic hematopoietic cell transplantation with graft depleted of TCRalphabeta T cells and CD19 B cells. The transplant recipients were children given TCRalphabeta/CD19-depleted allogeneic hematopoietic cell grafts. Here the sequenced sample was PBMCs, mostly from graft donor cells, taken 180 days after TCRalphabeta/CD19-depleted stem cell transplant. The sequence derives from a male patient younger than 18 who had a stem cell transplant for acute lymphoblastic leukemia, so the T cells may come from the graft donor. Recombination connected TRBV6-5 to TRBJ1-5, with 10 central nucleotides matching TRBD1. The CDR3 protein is CASSSPGTGVRGNQPQHF. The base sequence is TGTGCCAGCAGCTCCCCCGGGACAGGGGTGCGGGGCAATCAGCCCCAGCATTTT.